The following is a T cell receptor beta chain sequence with its context. Its antigen is currently unknown. This record comes from a study of graft-versus-host responses after intestinal transplantation. The table came from immunoSEQ multiplex PCR; TCRdb's copy has only in-frame clones and leaves some out. Among 73,000 or so clones listed, almost 90% were seen once. Sequences were derived from unstimulated CD8+ T cells sorted from spleen or lymph node cells, sampled before transplant. The sequence came from a human donor who was the organ donor for an intestinal transplant.

The CDR3 DNA reads TGTGCCAGCAGTGACACTAGCACAGATACGCAGTATTTT. This sequence encodes CASSDTSTDTQYF. The V call is TRBV6-4, the J call TRBJ2-3, with no clear D. In germline, CDR1 is MRHNA, CDR2 SNTAGT. Between the trimmed V and J ends, which lost 2 bases and 0 bases, there was a span of 3 bases. This CDR3 spans 13 amino acids.